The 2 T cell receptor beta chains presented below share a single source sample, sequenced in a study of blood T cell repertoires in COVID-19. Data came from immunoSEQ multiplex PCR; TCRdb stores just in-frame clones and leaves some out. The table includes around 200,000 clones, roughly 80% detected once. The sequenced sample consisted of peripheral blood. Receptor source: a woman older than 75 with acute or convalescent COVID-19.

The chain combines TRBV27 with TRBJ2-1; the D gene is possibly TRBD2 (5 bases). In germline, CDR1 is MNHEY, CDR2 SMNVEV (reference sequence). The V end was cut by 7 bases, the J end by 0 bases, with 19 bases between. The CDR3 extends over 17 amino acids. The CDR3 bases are TGTGCCAGCACTAAGTTCTCTAGCACCCGCTCCTACAATGAGCAGTTCTTC. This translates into CASTKFSSTRSYNEQFF.

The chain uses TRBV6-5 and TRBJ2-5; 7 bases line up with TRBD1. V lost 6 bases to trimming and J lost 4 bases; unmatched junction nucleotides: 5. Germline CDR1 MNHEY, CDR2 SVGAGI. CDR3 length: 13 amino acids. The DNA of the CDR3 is TGTGCCAGCAGAGCACAGGGGTCAGAGACCCAGTACTTC. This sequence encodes CASRAQGSETQYF.